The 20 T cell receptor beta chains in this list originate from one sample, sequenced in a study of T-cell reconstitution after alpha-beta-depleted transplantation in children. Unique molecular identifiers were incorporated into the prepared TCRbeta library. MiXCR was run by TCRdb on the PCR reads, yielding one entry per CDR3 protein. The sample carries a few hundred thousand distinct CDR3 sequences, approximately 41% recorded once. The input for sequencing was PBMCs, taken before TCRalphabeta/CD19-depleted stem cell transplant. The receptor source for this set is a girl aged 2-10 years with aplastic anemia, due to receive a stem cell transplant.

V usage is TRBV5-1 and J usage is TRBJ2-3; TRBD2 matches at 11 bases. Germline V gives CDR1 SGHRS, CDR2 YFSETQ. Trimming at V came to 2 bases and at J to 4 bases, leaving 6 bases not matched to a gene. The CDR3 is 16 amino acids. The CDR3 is CASSLNLAGGADTQYF. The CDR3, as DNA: TGCGCCAGCAGCTTAAACCTAGCGGGGGGAGCAGATACGCAGTATTTT.

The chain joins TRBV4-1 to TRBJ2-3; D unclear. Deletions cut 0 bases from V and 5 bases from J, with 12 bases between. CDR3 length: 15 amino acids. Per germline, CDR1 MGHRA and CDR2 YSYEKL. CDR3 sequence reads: CASSQDGQPVDTQYF. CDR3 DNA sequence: TGCGCCAGCAGCCAAGATGGGCAGCCCGTAGATACGCAGTATTTT.

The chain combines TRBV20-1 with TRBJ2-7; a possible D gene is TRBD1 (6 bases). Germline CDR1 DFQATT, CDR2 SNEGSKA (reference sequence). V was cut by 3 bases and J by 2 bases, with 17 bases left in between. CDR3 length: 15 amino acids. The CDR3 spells CSASASPGTPYEQYF. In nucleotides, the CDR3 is TGCAGTGCTAGCGCCTCCCCCGGGACACCCTACGAGCAGTACTTC.

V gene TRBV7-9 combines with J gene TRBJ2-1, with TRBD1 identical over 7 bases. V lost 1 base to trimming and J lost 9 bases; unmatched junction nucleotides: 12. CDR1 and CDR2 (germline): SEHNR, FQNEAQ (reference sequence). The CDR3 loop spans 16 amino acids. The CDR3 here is CASSLGNRGLTSEQFF. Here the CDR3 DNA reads TGTGCCAGCAGCTTAGGCAACAGGGGCCTTACAAGTGAGCAGTTCTTC.

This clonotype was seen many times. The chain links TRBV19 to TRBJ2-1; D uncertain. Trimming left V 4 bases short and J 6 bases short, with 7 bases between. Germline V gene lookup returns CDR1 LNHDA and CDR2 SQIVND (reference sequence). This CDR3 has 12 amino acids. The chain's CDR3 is CASSTAANEQFF. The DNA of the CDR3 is TGTGCCAGTAGTACCGCCGCCAATGAGCAGTTCTTC.

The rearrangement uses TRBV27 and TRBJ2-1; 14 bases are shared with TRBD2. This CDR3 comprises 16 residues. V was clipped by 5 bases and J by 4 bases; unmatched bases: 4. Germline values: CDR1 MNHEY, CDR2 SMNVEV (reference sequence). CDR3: CASSRLAGGLYNEQFF. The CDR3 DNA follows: TGTGCCAGCAGTAGACTAGCGGGAGGGTTATACAATGAGCAGTTCTTC.

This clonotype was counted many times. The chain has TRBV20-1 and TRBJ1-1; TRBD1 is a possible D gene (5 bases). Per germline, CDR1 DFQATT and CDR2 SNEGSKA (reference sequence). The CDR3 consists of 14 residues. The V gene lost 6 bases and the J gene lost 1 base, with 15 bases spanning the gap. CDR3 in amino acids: CSAVPGGKNTEAFF. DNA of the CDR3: TGCAGTGCCGTCCCGGGGGGGAAGAACACTGAAGCTTTCTTT.

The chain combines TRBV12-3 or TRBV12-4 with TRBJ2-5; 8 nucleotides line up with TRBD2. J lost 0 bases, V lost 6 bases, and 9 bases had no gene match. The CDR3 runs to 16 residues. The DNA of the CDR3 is TGTGCCAGCAGGCAATTGGCAGCGGGGGACCAAGAGACCCAGTACTTC. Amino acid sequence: CASRQLAAGDQETQYF.

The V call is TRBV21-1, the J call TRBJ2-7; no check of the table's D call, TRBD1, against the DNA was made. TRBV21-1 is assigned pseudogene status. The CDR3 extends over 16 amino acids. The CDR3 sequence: CASSKMGGESTYEQYF. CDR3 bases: TGTGCCAGCAGCAAAATGGGCGGGGAGTCCACCTACGAGCAGTACTTC.

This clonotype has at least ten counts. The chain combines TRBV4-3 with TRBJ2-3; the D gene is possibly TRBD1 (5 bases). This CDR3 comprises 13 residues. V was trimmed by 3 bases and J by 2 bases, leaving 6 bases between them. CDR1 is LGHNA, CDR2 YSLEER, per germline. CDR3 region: CASSQTVTDTQYF. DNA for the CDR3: TGCGCCAGCAGCCAGACAGTCACAGATACGCAGTATTTT.

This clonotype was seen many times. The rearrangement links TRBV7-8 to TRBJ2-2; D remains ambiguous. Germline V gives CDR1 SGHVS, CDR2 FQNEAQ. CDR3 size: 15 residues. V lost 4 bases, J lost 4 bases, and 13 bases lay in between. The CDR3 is CASSSQGVGTGELFF. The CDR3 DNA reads TGTGCCAGCAGCTCCCAAGGCGTGGGCACCGGGGAGCTGTTTTTT.

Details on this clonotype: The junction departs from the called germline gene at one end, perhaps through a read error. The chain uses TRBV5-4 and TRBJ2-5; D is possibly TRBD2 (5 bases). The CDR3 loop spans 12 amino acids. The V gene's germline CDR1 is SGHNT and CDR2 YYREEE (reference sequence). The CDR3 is CASSSYRGEIHF. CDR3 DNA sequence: TGTGCCAGCAGTTCCTACCGGGGAGAGATCCACTTC. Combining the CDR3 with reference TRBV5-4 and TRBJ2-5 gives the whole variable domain ETGVTQSPTHLIKTRGQQVTLRCSSQSGHNTVSWYQQALGQGPQFIFQYYREEENGRGNFPPRFSGLQFPNYSSELNVNALELDDSALYLCASSSYRGEIHFGPGTRLLVL.

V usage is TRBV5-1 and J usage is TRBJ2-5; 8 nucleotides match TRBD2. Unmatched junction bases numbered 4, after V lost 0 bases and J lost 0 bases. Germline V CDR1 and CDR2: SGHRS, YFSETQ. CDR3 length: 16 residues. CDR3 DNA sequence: TGCGCCAGCAGCTTGGCGGGACTAGGGCACCAAGAGACCCAGTACTTC. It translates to CASSLAGLGHQETQYF.

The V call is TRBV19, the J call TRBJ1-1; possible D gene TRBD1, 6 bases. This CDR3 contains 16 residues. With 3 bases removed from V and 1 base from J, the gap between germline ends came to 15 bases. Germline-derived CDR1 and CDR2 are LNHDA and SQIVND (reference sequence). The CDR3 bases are TGTGCCAGTAGTATCCCCCACAGGGTAAGGAACACTGAAGCTTTCTTT. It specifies CASSIPHRVRNTEAFF.

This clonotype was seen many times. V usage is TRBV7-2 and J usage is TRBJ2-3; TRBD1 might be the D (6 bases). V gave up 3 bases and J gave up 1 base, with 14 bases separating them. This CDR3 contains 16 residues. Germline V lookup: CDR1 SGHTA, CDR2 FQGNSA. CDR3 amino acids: CASSFTDRIRTDTQYF. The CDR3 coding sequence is TGTGCCAGCAGCTTTACAGACAGGATTCGCACAGATACGCAGTATTTT.

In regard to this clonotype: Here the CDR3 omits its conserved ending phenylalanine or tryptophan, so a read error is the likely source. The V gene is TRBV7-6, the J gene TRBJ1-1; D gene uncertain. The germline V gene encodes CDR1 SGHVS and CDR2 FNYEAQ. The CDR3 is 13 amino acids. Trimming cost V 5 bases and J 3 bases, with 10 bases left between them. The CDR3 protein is CASSNRRDTEAFL. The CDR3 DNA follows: TGTGCCAGCAGCAATCGGAGGGACACTGAAGCTTTCCTT.

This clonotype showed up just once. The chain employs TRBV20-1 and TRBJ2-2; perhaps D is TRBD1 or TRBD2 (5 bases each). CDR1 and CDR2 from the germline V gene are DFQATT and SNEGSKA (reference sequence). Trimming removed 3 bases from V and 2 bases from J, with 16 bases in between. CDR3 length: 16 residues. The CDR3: CSARDGAAFNTGELFF. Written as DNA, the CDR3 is TGCAGTGCTAGGGACGGGGCAGCCTTTAACACCGGGGAGCTGTTTTTT.

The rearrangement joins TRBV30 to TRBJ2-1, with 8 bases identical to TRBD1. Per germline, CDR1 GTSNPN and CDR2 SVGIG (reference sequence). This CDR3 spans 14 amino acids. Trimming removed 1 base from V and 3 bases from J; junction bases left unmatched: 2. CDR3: CAWSDTGGYNEQFF. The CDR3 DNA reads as TGTGCCTGGAGTGATACAGGGGGCTACAATGAGCAGTTCTTC.

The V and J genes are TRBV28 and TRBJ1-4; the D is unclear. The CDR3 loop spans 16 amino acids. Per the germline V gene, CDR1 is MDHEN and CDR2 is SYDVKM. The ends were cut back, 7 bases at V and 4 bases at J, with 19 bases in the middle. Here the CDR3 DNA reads TGTGCCAGCATGCCCCCTCTGGGTTTGGGTAATGAAAAACTGTTTTTT. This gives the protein CASMPPLGLGNEKLFF.

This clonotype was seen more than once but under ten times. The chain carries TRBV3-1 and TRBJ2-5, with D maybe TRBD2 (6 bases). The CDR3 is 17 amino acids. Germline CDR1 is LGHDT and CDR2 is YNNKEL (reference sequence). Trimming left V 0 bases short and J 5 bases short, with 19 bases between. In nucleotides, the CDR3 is TGTGCCAGCAGCCAAGAGGTCTTAGGATTCGCGGGGGAGACCCAGTACTTC. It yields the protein CASSQEVLGFAGETQYF.